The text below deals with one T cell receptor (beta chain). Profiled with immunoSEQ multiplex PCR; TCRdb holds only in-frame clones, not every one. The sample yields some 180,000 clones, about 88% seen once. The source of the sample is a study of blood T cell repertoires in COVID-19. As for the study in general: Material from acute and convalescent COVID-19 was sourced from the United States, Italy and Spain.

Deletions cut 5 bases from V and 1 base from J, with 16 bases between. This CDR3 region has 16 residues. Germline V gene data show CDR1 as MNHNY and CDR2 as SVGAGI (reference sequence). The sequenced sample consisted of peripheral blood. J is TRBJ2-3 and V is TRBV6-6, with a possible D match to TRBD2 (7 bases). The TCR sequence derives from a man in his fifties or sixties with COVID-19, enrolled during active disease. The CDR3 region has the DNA TGTGCCAGCAGTGGTAGAGGGAGGGGGGGCACAGATACGCAGTATTTT. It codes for CASSGRGRGGTDTQYF.